This T cell receptor (beta chain) was captured in a study of control samples from healthy donors and cancer patients (TCRdb year 2020). The library was generated by the immunoSEQ multiplex PCR assay. The table comes from immuneACCESS by way of TCRdb, which keeps in-frame sequences with V and J called. Part of the clones is missing from these tables; in studies checked, under half for an unresolved V gene and the rest for unknown reasons. This sample has approximately 30,000 clones in its table, and approximately 93% of those were observed once. The top ten clones comprise approximately 6.6% of the sample. This clone was counted between two and nine times. Its antigen remains undetermined. There are no base qualities to consult, and no much larger clone falls within one base. Relative to germline, V is 9 bases shorter and J is 2 bases shorter, with 14 bases between their ends. CDR1 and CDR2 (LNHDA, SQIVND) derive from the germline V gene (reference sequence). Inclusive of the bounding cysteine and phenylalanine, the CDR3 is 14 residues long. The DNA shown is the 42-base CDR3, in frame from base 1.

This TCR derives from a man in his 60s in good health. The chain links TRBV19 with TRBJ1-5; the D segment could be TRBD1, given 5 matching bases. Sequenced input: blood. The CDR3 reads CASSAGGGNQPQHF. The sequence in DNA is TGTGCCAGCTCCGCTGGGGGGGGCAATCAGCCCCAGCATTTT.